This T cell receptor beta chain is drawn from a study of blood T cell repertoires in COVID-19. With V trimmed by 7 bases and J by 3 bases, 6 bases remained unmatched. CDR1 and CDR2 (germline): MNHEY, SVGAGI. This CDR3 is 14 amino acids long. Only in-frame clones appear in the TCRdb table, and some are missing; sequencing was by immunoSEQ multiplex PCR. Altogether approximately 170,000 clones are present, approximately 91% being singletons, with the ten largest covering approximately 1.1%. The receptor comes from a man younger than 40 with acute or convalescent COVID-19. This sequence joins TRBV6-5 and TRBJ2-3, with 8 bases that match TRBD2. Sequencing was performed on peripheral blood. The CDR3 DNA sequence: TGTGCCAGCAAGGGCGGGGGGCGAACAGATACGCAGTATTTT. Protein product: CASKGGGRTDTQYF.